This record covers a single T cell receptor beta chain. This clonotype was picked up a small number of times. The antigen this receptor binds is unknown. Nothing much larger sits one base from this clone, and base qualities are not available. Hyperthyroidism was defined as stable when no progression to ophthalmopathy occurred within 18 months of follow-up. The hyperthyroidism patients were 18 to 65 years old and newly diagnosed, with a disease duration of less than 2 months. Anyone with other autoimmune diseases, uncontrolled infections, pregnancy or lactation was excluded from the study. Clinical symptoms, serum thyroxine, TRAb, thyroid ultrasound and orbital computed tomography were used for diagnosis. PBMCs were isolated from approximately 10 ml of fresh peripheral blood by Ficoll-Paque density gradient centrifugation. Total RNA was extracted using Trizol reagent, and RNA quality was checked on an Agilent 2100 Bioanalyzer.

For repertoire sequencing, TCR beta CDR3 regions were amplified from RNA transcripts. HTBI primers and the Qiagen OneStep RT-PCR kit were used in a first-round RT-PCR, which was followed by a second-round multiplex PCR, size selection and purification. Libraries were sequenced on an Illumina HiSeq2000 using paired-end 100 bp reads. Regarding the original processing steps: SOAPnuke was used for read processing, and reads with adapters, uncalled bases, a mean Phred below 15, or no exact constant-primer or identifier match were discarded. COPE v1.2.5 was used to merge the high-quality paired reads. Clonotypes were defined as unique nucleotide sequences and were aligned to IMGT TRB V, D and J references using MiTCR v1.1. The analysis was limited to V-J combinations with a frequency above 0.0001, which together covered 99.2% of repertoires. A TCR clonal expansion and chaos score per V-J combination was defined as the ratio of F50 clonal expansion to chaos observed in the TCRdist matrix. Welch's t-statistics and random forest were used to narrow the features down to approximately twelve V-J combinations, which were then fed into a naive Bayes classifier. The Morisita-Horn index was used to measure how similar the thyroid and blood repertoires were. TCRdb trimmed the raw reads at Q25, called clones with MiXCR and kept productive beta chains. Each entry merges the rows of one CDR3 protein and shows their most common DNA and genes. These V and J calls are TCRdb output, not the study's own analysis. The sample yields hundreds of thousands of distinct CDR3 sequences; around 21% were counted once. Clones ranked in the top ten supply roughly 3% of the sample.

The sample originates from a study of Graves' ophthalmopathy and Graves' hyperthyroidism (dated by TCRdb to the late 2010s). Study-wide context: Peripheral blood was collected at initial diagnosis, before any treatment. TCR beta repertoire signatures were used to distinguish Graves' ophthalmopathy from Graves' hyperthyroidism and to predict progression to ophthalmopathy. In total, around 130 blood samples were TCR-sequenced: 40 to 45 ophthalmopathy, some 75 hyperthyroidism and roughly 17 hyperthyroidism-to-ophthalmopathy patients. A discovery set of about 99 patients (around 45 ophthalmopathy, 55 to 65 stable hyperthyroidism) was enrolled to explore V-J signatures distinguishing ophthalmopathy from hyperthyroidism. An independent validation cohort was composed of roughly 19 hyperthyroidism patients and around 16 patients who later progressed from hyperthyroidism to ophthalmopathy. In five or six hyperthyroidism patients, the T-cell repertoire of thyroid tissue was compared with the T-cell repertoire of blood. After sampling, hyperthyroidism patients received methimazole starting at 30 mg daily, and ophthalmopathy patients received high-dose intravenous methylprednisolone. The roughly 99 discovery patients were divided at random into training and test sets in a 7:3 ratio. The research as a whole found: Most expanded thyroid clonotypes with frequency above 0.001 were also detected in blood, suggesting blood repertoires may reflect the thyroid immune response. In cross-validation, the 13-signature model distinguished ophthalmopathy from stable hyperthyroidism with around 90% sensitivity and approximately 81% specificity, while in the test set the corresponding values were 80% and 75%. In validation, the model predicted ophthalmopathy progression with 55% to 71% sensitivity and roughly 78% specificity; 12 predicted patients were CT-confirmed with GO in a median of approximately 6.5 months. No statistical method was used to set the sample size in advance, and the investigators knew which group each participant was assigned to.

Trimming takes 11 bases from V and 2 bases from J, and the germline ends sit 20 bases apart. Measured from the cysteine to the phenylalanine, the CDR3 is 16 residues long. Only the CDR3 DNA is retained, 48 bases long and in frame from the first base. The germline V gene gives CDR1 as KGHDR and CDR2 as SFDVKD. Sequencing was carried out using peripheral blood. The receptor was isolated from a woman aged 18-30 years with stable Graves' hyperthyroidism. Donor details come from another sample of the same person, matched by shared clones. The chain is encoded by TRBV24-1 joined to TRBJ2-2; the D element might be TRBD1 or TRBD2, as each aligns at 6 bases. The DNA reads TGTGCCAGCTCACCACCGGACGGGGGCAACACCGGGGAGCTGTTTTTT. This is translated as CASSPPDGGNTGELFF.